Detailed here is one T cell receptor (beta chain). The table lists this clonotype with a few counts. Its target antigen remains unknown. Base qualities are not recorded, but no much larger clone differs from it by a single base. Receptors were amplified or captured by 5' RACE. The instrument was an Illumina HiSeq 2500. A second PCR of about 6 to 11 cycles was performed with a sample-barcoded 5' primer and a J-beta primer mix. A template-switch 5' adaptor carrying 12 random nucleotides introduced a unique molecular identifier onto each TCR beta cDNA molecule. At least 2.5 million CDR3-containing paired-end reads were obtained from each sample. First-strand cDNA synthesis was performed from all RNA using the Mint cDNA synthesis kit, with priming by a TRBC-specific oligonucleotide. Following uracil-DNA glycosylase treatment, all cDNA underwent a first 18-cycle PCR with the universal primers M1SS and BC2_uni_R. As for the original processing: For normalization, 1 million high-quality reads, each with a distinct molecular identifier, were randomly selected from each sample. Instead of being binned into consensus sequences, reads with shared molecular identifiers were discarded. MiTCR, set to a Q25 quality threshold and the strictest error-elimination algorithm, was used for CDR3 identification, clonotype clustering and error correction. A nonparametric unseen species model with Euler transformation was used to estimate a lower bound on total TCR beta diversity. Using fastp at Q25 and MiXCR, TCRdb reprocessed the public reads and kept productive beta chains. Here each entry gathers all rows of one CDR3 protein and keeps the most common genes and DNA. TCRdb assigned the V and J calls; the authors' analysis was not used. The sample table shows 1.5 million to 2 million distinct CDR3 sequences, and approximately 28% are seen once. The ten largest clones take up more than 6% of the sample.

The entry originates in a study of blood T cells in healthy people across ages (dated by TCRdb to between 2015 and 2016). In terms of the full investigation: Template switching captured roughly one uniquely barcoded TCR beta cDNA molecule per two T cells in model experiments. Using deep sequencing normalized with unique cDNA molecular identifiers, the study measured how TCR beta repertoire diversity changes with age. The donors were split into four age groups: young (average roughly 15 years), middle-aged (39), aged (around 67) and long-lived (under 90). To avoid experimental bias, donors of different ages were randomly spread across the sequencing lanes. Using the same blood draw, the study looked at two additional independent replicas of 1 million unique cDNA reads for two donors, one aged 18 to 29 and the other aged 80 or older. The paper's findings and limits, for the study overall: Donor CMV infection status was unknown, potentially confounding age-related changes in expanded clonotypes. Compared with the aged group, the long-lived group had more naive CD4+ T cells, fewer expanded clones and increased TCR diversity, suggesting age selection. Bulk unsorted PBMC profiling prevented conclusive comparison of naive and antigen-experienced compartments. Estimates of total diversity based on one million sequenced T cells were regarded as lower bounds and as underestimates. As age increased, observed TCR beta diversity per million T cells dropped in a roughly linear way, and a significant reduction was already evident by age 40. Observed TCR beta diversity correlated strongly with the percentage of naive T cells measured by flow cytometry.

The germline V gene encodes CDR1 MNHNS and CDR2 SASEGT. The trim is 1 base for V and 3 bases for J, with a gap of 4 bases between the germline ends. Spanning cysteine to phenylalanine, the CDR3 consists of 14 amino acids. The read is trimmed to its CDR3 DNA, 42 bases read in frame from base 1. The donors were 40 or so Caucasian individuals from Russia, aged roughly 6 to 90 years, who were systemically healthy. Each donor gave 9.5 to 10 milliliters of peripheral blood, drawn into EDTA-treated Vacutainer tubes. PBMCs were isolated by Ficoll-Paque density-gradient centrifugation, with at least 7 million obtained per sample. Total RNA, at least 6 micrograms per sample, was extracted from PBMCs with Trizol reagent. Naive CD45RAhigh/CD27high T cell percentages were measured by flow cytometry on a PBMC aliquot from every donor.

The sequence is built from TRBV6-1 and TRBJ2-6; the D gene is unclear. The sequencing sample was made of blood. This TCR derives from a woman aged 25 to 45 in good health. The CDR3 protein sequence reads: CASSEGDGANVLTF. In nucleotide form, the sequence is TGTGCCAGCAGTGAAGGGGATGGGGCCAACGTCCTGACTTTC.